The 3 T cell receptor beta chains listed next were all sequenced from one sample in a study of blood T cell repertoires in COVID-19. The table came from immunoSEQ multiplex PCR; TCRdb's copy has only in-frame clones and leaves some out. The table has tens of thousands of clones, around 75% seen once. The sequenced material came from peripheral blood. The origin of the receptors is a man aged 65 to 79 with COVID-19, enrolled during active disease.

The chain has TRBV6-5 and TRBJ1-4, with 8 bases aligning to TRBD1. The V segment lost 5 bases and the J segment 8 bases; nucleotides outside the gene matches: 7. The CDR3 runs 14 residues. Germline V lookup: CDR1 MNHEY, CDR2 SVGAGI. CDR3 residues: CASSPQGAREKLFF. Here the CDR3 DNA reads TGTGCCAGCAGTCCCCAGGGGGCGAGGGAAAAACTGTTTTTT.

CDR3 sequence: CASSNRQVRSSPLHF. The DNA for the CDR3 is TGTGCCAGCAGCAACAGACAGGTTCGGAGCTCACCCCTCCACTTT. The V gene is TRBV3-1 (or the pseudogene TRBV3-2), the J gene TRBJ1-6, with a possible D match to TRBD1 (6 bases). This CDR3 has 15 amino acids. The ends were cut back, 5 bases at V and 10 bases at J, with 18 bases in the middle. Germline V gene lookup returns CDR1 LGHDT and CDR2 YNNKEL (reference sequence).

The V gene is TRBV19, the J gene TRBJ2-7; 7 positions match TRBD1. CDR1 is LNHDA and CDR2 is SQIVND in the germline V gene (reference sequence). With V trimmed by 6 bases and J by 0 bases, 2 bases remained unmatched. The length of the CDR3 is 13 residues. CDR3 sequence (DNA): TGTGCCAGTAGCAGGGACAGCTCCTACGAGCAGTACTTC. Protein sequence: CASSRDSSYEQYF.